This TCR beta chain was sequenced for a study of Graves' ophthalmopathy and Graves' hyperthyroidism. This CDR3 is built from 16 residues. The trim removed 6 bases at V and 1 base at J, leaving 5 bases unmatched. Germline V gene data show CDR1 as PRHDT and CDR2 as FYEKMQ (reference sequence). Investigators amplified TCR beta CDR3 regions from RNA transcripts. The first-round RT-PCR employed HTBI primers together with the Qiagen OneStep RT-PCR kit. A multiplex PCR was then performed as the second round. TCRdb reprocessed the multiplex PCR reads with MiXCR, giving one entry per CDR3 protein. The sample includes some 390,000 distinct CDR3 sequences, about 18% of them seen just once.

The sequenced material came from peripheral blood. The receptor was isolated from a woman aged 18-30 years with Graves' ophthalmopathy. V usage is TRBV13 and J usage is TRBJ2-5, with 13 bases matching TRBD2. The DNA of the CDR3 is TGTGCCAGCAGTCAGGGACTAGCGGGGATCCAAGAGACCCAGTACTTC. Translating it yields CASSQGLAGIQETQYF.